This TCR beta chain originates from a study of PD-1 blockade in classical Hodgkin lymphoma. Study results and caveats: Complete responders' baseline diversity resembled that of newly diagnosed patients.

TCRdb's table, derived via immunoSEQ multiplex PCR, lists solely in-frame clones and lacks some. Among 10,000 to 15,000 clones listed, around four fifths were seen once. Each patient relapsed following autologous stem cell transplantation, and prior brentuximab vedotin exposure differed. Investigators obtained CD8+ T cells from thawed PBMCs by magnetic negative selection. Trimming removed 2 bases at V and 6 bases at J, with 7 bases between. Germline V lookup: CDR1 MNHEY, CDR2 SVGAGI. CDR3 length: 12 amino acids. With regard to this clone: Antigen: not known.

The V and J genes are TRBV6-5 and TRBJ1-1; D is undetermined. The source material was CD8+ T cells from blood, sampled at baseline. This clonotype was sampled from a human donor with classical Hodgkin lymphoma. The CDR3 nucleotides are TGTGCCAGCAGTTACGCGGGATCTGAAGCTTTCTTT. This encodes CASSYAGSEAFF.